These T cell receptor beta chains were read from a single sample in a study of blood T cell repertoires in COVID-19. Profiled with immunoSEQ multiplex PCR; TCRdb holds only in-frame clones, not every one. The sample yields 180,000 or so clones, approximately 87% seen once. The sample was peripheral blood. Receptor source: a man aged 35 to 55 with active or convalescent COVID-19. Each CDR3 is given with its conserved first and last residue. D genes are given only for firm matches. The size of a clone is reported for some rows only, either as once, few or many, or as a class for expanded clones.

CDR3 protein: CASSPDLGGKDTIYF; CDR3 DNA: TGTGCTAGCAGTCCGGACCTTGGGGGGAAAGACACCATATATTTT; V gene: TRBV7-7; D gene: .; J gene: TRBJ1-3; clone size: few
CDR3 protein: CASTLERTTSYEQYF; CDR3 DNA: TGTGCCAGCACCCTGGAAAGGACAACCAGCTACGAGCAGTACTTC; V gene: TRBV5-6; D gene: .; J gene: TRBJ2-7; clone size: .
CDR3 protein: CASISTKQDYGYTF; CDR3 DNA: TGTGCCAGCATATCAACGAAGCAGGACTATGGCTACACCTTC; V gene: TRBV6-6; D gene: .; J gene: TRBJ1-2; clone size: once
CDR3 protein: CAWSGGPNQPQHF; CDR3 DNA: TGTGCCTGGAGCGGAGGACCGAATCAGCCCCAGCATTTT; V gene: TRBV30; D gene: .; J gene: TRBJ1-5; clone size: .
CDR3 protein: CASSFGITGNTIYF; CDR3 DNA: TGCGCCAGCAGCTTCGGGATCACTGGAAACACCATATATTTT; V gene: TRBV5-1; D gene: .; J gene: TRBJ1-3; clone size: .
CDR3 protein: CASSEARFQPQHF; CDR3 DNA: TGTGCCAGCAGTGAAGCTCGTTTTCAGCCCCAGCATTTT; V gene: TRBV6-1; D gene: .; J gene: TRBJ1-5; clone size: .
CDR3 protein: CASSLELQRDRDLITQYF; CDR3 DNA: TGTGCCAGCAGCTTAGAATTGCAACGGGACAGGGACCTGATTACGCAGTATTTT; V gene: TRBV7-6; D gene: TRBD1; J gene: TRBJ2-3; clone size: .
CDR3 protein: CASSEQEARYTF; CDR3 DNA: TGTGCCAGCAGTGAACAGGAGGCGCGCTACACCTTC; V gene: TRBV6-1; D gene: .; J gene: TRBJ1-2; clone size: .
CDR3 protein: CASSVGQGMNTEAFF; CDR3 DNA: TGTGCCAGCAGCGTCGGACAGGGAATGAACACTGAAGCTTTCTTT; V gene: TRBV9; D gene: TRBD1; J gene: TRBJ1-1; clone size: once
CDR3 protein: CAGGSTDTQYF; CDR3 DNA: TGTGCCGGAGGTAGCACAGATACGCAGTATTTT; V gene: TRBV28; D gene: .; J gene: TRBJ2-3; clone size: .
CDR3 protein: CASSLTPMNTEAFF; CDR3 DNA: TGTGCCAGCAGTCTGACACCCATGAACACTGAAGCTTTCTTT; V gene: TRBV27; D gene: .; J gene: TRBJ1-1; clone size: .
CDR3 protein: CASLRTSIGETQYF; CDR3 DNA: TGTGCCAGTCTACGGACTAGCATAGGGGAGACCCAGTACTTC; V gene: TRBV2; D gene: TRBD2; J gene: TRBJ2-5; clone size: .
CDR3 protein: CASSEQGSYGYTF; CDR3 DNA: TGCGCCAGCAGTGAGCAGGGGAGCTATGGCTACACCTTC; V gene: TRBV10-1; D gene: .; J gene: TRBJ1-2; clone size: .
CDR3 protein: CASFTDRANYGYTF; CDR3 DNA: TGTGCCAGCTTTACTGACAGGGCTAACTATGGCTACACCTTC; V gene: TRBV18; D gene: TRBD1; J gene: TRBJ1-2; clone size: .
CDR3 protein: CASSRGPSGANVLTF; CDR3 DNA: TGCGCCAGCAGTAGGGGTCCGTCTGGGGCCAACGTCCTGACTTTC; V gene: TRBV4-1; D gene: .; J gene: TRBJ2-6; clone size: once
CDR3 protein: CATSRGGQSSYNEQFF; CDR3 DNA: TGTGCCACCAGCAGGGGGGGACAGTCCTCCTACAATGAGCAGTTCTTC; V gene: TRBV15; D gene: .; J gene: TRBJ2-1; clone size: .
CDR3 protein: CASTPQGRWDYGYTF; CDR3 DNA: TGTGCCAGTACCCCACAGGGGCGTTGGGACTATGGCTACACCTTC; V gene: TRBV19; D gene: TRBD1; J gene: TRBJ1-2; clone size: .
CDR3 protein: CAIWGVDGYTF; CDR3 DNA: TGTGCCATATGGGGGGTGGATGGCTACACCTTC; V gene: TRBV28; D gene: .; J gene: TRBJ1-2; clone size: .
CDR3 protein: CASSVSSRAFF; CDR3 DNA: TGTGCCAGCAGTGTTTCTAGTCGAGCTTTCTTT; V gene: TRBV12-3/TRBV12-4; D gene: .; J gene: TRBJ1-1; clone size: .
CDR3 protein: CASSLARISTGELFF; CDR3 DNA: TGTGCCAGCAGCTTAGCCAGGATCTCCACCGGGGAGCTGTTTTTT; V gene: TRBV7-2; D gene: .; J gene: TRBJ2-2; clone size: .
CDR3 protein: CASSLQDRGDQPQHF; CDR3 DNA: TGTGCCAGCAGCCTCCAGGACAGGGGAGATCAGCCCCAGCATTTT; V gene: TRBV9; D gene: TRBD1; J gene: TRBJ1-5; clone size: .
CDR3 protein: CASSPSGASAYEQYF; CDR3 DNA: TGTGCCAGCAGCCCCTCCGGTGCGTCGGCCTACGAGCAGTACTTC; V gene: TRBV11-2; D gene: .; J gene: TRBJ2-7; clone size: .
CDR3 protein: CASSADTGQLFF; CDR3 DNA: TGTGCCAGCAGTGCAGATACAGGGCAGTTGTTTTTT; V gene: TRBV2; D gene: .; J gene: TRBJ1-4; clone size: .
CDR3 protein: CASSLAVGAANQPQHF; CDR3 DNA: TGTGCCAGCAGCTTAGCGGTGGGGGCAGCCAATCAGCCCCAGCATTTT; V gene: TRBV7-9; D gene: .; J gene: TRBJ1-5; clone size: .
CDR3 protein: CASSFFGAGNTGELFF; CDR3 DNA: TGTGCCAGCAGCTTTTTCGGCGCGGGGAACACCGGGGAGCTGTTTTTT; V gene: TRBV11-2; D gene: .; J gene: TRBJ2-2; clone size: .
CDR3 protein: CAISDPTGLRITDTQYF; CDR3 DNA: TGTGCCATCAGTGACCCGACAGGGTTACGTATCACAGATACGCAGTATTTT; V gene: TRBV10-3; D gene: TRBD1; J gene: TRBJ2-3; clone size: .
CDR3 protein: CASSLVRGGRGELFF; CDR3 DNA: TGTGCCAGCAGCTTAGTAAGGGGGGGCCGTGGGGAGCTGTTTTTT; V gene: TRBV7-2; D gene: .; J gene: TRBJ2-2; clone size: .
CDR3 protein: CASSLGVAGVHEQFF; CDR3 DNA: TGCGCCAGCAGCTTGGGGGTAGCGGGGGTTCATGAGCAGTTCTTC; V gene: TRBV5-1; D gene: TRBD2; J gene: TRBJ2-1; clone size: .
CDR3 protein: CASSSGQSHQPQHF; CDR3 DNA: TGTGCCAGCAGTTCCGGACAGAGCCATCAGCCCCAGCATTTT; V gene: TRBV6-2/TRBV6-3; D gene: .; J gene: TRBJ1-5; clone size: .
CDR3 protein: CASCVALASPLHF; CDR3 DNA: TGTGCCAGTTGTGTGGCCCTAGCTTCACCCCTCCACTTT; V gene: TRBV19; D gene: .; J gene: TRBJ1-6; clone size: .
CDR3 protein: CASSKQALSGNTIYF; CDR3 DNA: TGTGCCAGCAGCAAACAGGCACTCTCTGGAAACACCATATATTTT; V gene: TRBV3-1/TRBV3-2; D gene: .; J gene: TRBJ1-3; clone size: .
CDR3 protein: CASSPGTDRNSPLHF; CDR3 DNA: TGTGCCAGCAGTCCTGGGACGGACAGAAATTCACCCCTCCACTTT; V gene: TRBV7-2; D gene: .; J gene: TRBJ1-6; clone size: .
CDR3 protein: CASSWRENSPLHF; CDR3 DNA: TGTGCCAGCAGCTGGCGGGAGAATTCACCCCTCCACTTT; V gene: TRBV7-9; D gene: .; J gene: TRBJ1-6; clone size: .
CDR3 protein: CASRDWTGPSNQPQHF; CDR3 DNA: TGTGCCAGCAGAGATTGGACAGGACCTAGCAATCAGCCCCAGCATTTT; V gene: TRBV28; D gene: TRBD1; J gene: TRBJ1-5; clone size: .
CDR3 protein: CAWSGLNTPEQYF; CDR3 DNA: TGTGCCTGGAGTGGGCTCAATACACCCGAGCAGTACTTC; V gene: TRBV30; D gene: .; J gene: TRBJ2-7; clone size: .
CDR3 protein: CASSTGTGGRETQYF; CDR3 DNA: TGCGCCAGCAGCACAGGGACAGGGGGCCGAGAGACCCAGTACTTC; V gene: TRBV5-1; D gene: TRBD1; J gene: TRBJ2-5; clone size: .